This T cell receptor beta chain was sequenced during a study of cytomegalovirus exposure and HLA in healthy donors. In regard to this clone: What it binds is unknown.

This CDR3 is 16 amino acids long. The J segment lost 5 bases and the V segment lost 3 bases, leaving 7 bases of the junction unmatched. Germline-derived CDR1 and CDR2 are LNHDA and SQIVND (reference sequence). Study-wide findings and caveats: An assumption of roughly uniform sequencing depth across donors underlay the presence/absence analyses.

This PCR relied on a set of 60 Vbeta primers and 13 Jbeta primers. Clones were read by immunoSEQ multiplex PCR, and TCRdb kept only the in-frame ones, dropping some. Of about 140,000 clones in the sample, 70% to 85% were seen once. This sequence joins TRBV19 and TRBJ1-6, with TRBD1 identical over 7 bases. This receptor was taken from a man aged 30 to 39 in good health and CMV-seropositive. Material: PBMCs. CDR3 sequence reads: CASSMLGGTDNSPLHF. In nucleotides, the CDR3 is TGTGCCAGTAGTATGCTTGGAGGGACAGATAATTCACCCCTCCACTTT.